This T cell receptor (beta chain) is from a study of shared clonotypes between healthy human individuals. Overall study: Ranging from 18 to 49 in age, donors were a couple of women and a few men.

There are 13 residues in the CDR3. V gave up 4 bases and J gave up 4 bases, with 10 bases separating them. Germline V gene data show CDR1 as SGHAT and CDR2 as FQNNGV. Whole-study findings and limits: Generation probabilities of non-shared clonotypes were lower (relative to those shared by all four donors). On the whole, naive subsets had larger estimated richness than memory subsets had. Represented diversity, genetic and exposure-history alike, was limited by few donors.

As for this clone: The antigen is undetermined.

Clones were sequenced by immunoSEQ multiplex PCR, and TCRdb holds only the in-frame ones, with some missing. Found here are more than 2,000,000 clones, 80% to 95% of them singletons; the top ten hold about 0.39%. The chain recombines TRBV11-2 with TRBJ1-2, with D uncertain. Specimen: naive CD4+ T cells from PBMCs. The subset was: CD45RA+ positively selected. The TCR originated in a man younger than 30 in good health. Some clones in this sample may be carry-over from other donors' samples. The DNA for the CDR3 is TGTGCCAGCAGCTCGGACGGCACCTATGGCTACACCTTC. Its translation: CASSSDGTYGYTF.